The 23 T cell receptor beta chains below come from one sample, sequenced in a study of cytomegalovirus exposure and HLA in healthy donors. In the PCR, 60 Vbeta and 13 Jbeta primers were used. Generated by immunoSEQ multiplex PCR, the TCRdb table keeps only in-frame clones and is missing some. The sample has about 150,000 clones; 70% to 80% are singletons. The sequenced sample was PBMCs. Receptors were obtained from a woman aged 25 to 45 in good health and CMV-seropositive.

The rearrangement joins TRBV13 to TRBJ2-7, with 7 bases that match TRBD1. CDR1 and CDR2 (germline): PRHDT, FYEKMQ (reference sequence). After removal of 4 bases from V and 6 bases from J, the junction contained 9 bases not matched to a gene. The length of the CDR3 is 14 residues. The CDR3 loop is CASSSTGEGSEQYF. The CDR3, as DNA: TGTGCCAGCAGCTCTACAGGGGAAGGCTCCGAGCAGTACTTC. Full variable domain (remainder filled in from reference TRBV13 and TRBJ2-7): AAGVIQSPRHLIKEKRETATLKCYPIPRHDTVYWYQQGPGQDPQFLISFYEKMQSDKGSIPDRFSAQQFSDYHSELNMSSLELGDSALYFCASSSTGEGSEQYFGPGTRLTVT.

This clone has only a few counts. The genes are TRBV9 and TRBJ2-7, with D possibly TRBD1 on 7 matching bases. The V gene's germline CDR1 is SGDLS and CDR2 YYNGEE. CDR3 length equals 13 residues. Trimming stripped 3 bases from V and 5 bases from J, with 12 bases between. CDR3 loop: CASSAQGGHEQYF. CDR3 nucleotides: TGTGCCAGCAGCGCTCAGGGGGGCCACGAGCAGTACTTC.

J is TRBJ2-1 and V is TRBV30, with 9 nucleotides matching TRBD1. CDR3 size: 12 residues. V lost 5 bases and J lost 14; bases outside the gene matches: 10. The germline gives CDR1 GTSNPN, CDR2 SVGIG (reference sequence). CDR3 loop: CAWRTGARGEFF. The DNA of the CDR3 is TGTGCCTGGCGGACAGGGGCCCGGGGAGAGTTCTTC. Combining the CDR3 with reference TRBV30 and TRBJ2-1 gives the whole variable domain SQTIHQWPATLVQPVGSPLSLECTVEGTSNPNLYWYRQAAGRGLQLLFYSVGIGQISSEVPQNLSASRPQDRQFILSSKKLLLSDSGFYLCAWRTGARGEFFGPGTRLTVL.

V gene TRBV6-1 combines with J gene TRBJ2-1; 7 bases are a match to TRBD2. The CDR3 totals 15 residues. V was pared by 3 bases and J by 5 bases, with 7 bases of the junction left unmatched. Germline CDR1 MNHNS, CDR2 SASEGT. The CDR3 sequence: CASSEGLAEHNEQFF. The DNA for the CDR3 is TGTGCCAGCAGTGAGGGGCTAGCGGAGCACAATGAGCAGTTCTTC.

This sequence joins TRBV11-3 and TRBJ1-1, with a possible D match to TRBD1 (5 bases). The germline gives CDR1 SGHNT, CDR2 YENEEA. V lost 6 bases to trimming and J lost 1 base, with 12 bases between them. The CDR3 has 14 residues. CDR3 loop: CASRGGEANTEAFF. The CDR3 DNA follows: TGTGCCAGCAGGGGAGGGGAGGCGAACACTGAAGCTTTCTTT.

The V gene is TRBV29-1, the J gene TRBJ2-5; a weak D match, TRBD1 (6 bases). V was cut by 8 bases and J by 5 bases, with 15 bases left in between. The CDR3 contains 12 residues. Germline V gene sequence: CDR1 SQVTM, CDR2 ANQGSEA. The CDR3 DNA sequence: TGCAGCCAGAAGGGCCAGGGGGAGACCCAGTACTTC. As protein: CSQKGQGETQYF.

The V gene is TRBV18, the J gene TRBJ2-3; D is possibly TRBD2 (6 bases). The CDR3 is 17 amino acids. V was cut by 1 base and J by 0 bases, with 14 bases left in between. The germline gives CDR1 KGHSH, CDR2 LQKENI. The CDR3 bases are TGTGCCAGCTCACCACAGAGTCCGAGCGGGAGCACAGATACGCAGTATTTT. This codes for CASSPQSPSGSTDTQYF.

The chain employs TRBV19 and TRBJ1-3; D gene ambiguous. V was pared by 6 bases and J by 0 bases, with 3 bases between. CDR1 and CDR2 from the germline V gene are LNHDA and SQIVND (reference sequence). This CDR3 comprises 12 residues. The CDR3 nucleotides are TGTGCCAGTAGCGGCTCTGGAAACACCATATATTTT. The encoded protein is CASSGSGNTIYF.

This clone was seen a few times. The gene calls are TRBV13 and TRBJ2-7, with 7 bases matching TRBD2. There are 15 residues in the CDR3. Germline assignment: CDR1 PRHDT and CDR2 FYEKMQ (reference sequence). The V and J ends lost 1 base and 2 bases, in that order; junction bases with no gene match: 5. The CDR3 nucleotides read TGTGCCAGCAGCTTAGCTCCCGGGACTACCTACGAGCAGTACTTC. Protein sequence: CASSLAPGTTYEQYF.

The chain recombines TRBV13 with TRBJ2-4; weak D call: TRBD1 (6 bases). The CDR3 is made up of 18 amino acids. CDR1 and CDR2 from the germline V gene are PRHDT and FYEKMQ (reference sequence). Trimming left V 5 bases short and J 0 bases short, with 20 bases between. As DNA, the CDR3 is TGTGCCAGCAGCCCCATGGGCAGGGGAACGCTAGCCAAAAACATTCAGTACTTC. Its protein product is CASSPMGRGTLAKNIQYF.

The gene calls are TRBV6-4 and TRBJ2-1, with 7 bases fitting TRBD2. Germline CDR1 is MRHNA and CDR2 is SNTAGT. V lost 2 bases and J lost 5; bases outside the gene matches: 6. CDR3 length equals 15 residues. The CDR3 loop is CASSDRAGVNNEQFF. The CDR3, as DNA: TGTGCCAGCAGTGACCGGGCGGGGGTTAACAATGAGCAGTTCTTC.

J is TRBJ2-4 and V is TRBV7-2, with D perhaps TRBD2 (7 bases). CDR3 size: 17 residues. Germline loops: CDR1 SGHTA, CDR2 FQGNSA. V was clipped by 5 bases and J by 0 bases, with 17 bases between them. CDR3: CASSGGAEGLAKNIQYF. CDR3 coding DNA: TGTGCCAGCAGCGGGGGGGCGGAGGGGTTAGCCAAAAACATTCAGTACTTC. Drawing the rest from reference TRBV7-2 and TRBJ2-4, the complete variable domain is GAGVSQSPSNKVTEKGKDVELRCDPISGHTALYWYRQSLGQGLEFLIYFQGNSAPDKSGLPSDRFSAERTGGSVSTLTIQRTQQEDSAVYLCASSGGAEGLAKNIQYFGAGTRLSVL.

The chain couples TRBV9 to TRBJ1-2, with a weak D call TRBD1 (6 bases). The CDR3 has 15 residues. Germline values: CDR1 SGDLS, CDR2 YYNGEE. Between the trimmed V and J ends, which lost 4 bases and 2 bases, there was a span of 15 bases. CDR3 sequence reads: CASSPRGTPNYGYTF. The CDR3 bases are TGTGCCAGCAGCCCTAGGGGGACACCGAACTATGGCTACACCTTC.

The V call is TRBV6-1, the J call TRBJ2-3; 11 nucleotides align to TRBD2. CDR1 MNHNS and CDR2 SASEGT come from the germline V gene. V dropped 1 base and J dropped 0; count of bases not matched to a gene: 12. This CDR3 is built from 20 residues. In DNA, the CDR3 is TGTGCCAGCAGTGAAGGACTAGCGGGAACTAATCCAGGGAGCACAGATACGCAGTATTTT. The encoded protein is CASSEGLAGTNPGSTDTQYF.

This chain joins TRBV7-3 and TRBJ1-2, with TRBD1 matching 8 bases. Germline V CDR1 and CDR2: SGHTA, FQGTGA. There are 13 residues in the CDR3. With 5 bases clipped from V and 8 bases from J, the junction kept 7 bases outside the gene matches. Here the CDR3 reads CASSPGQGQGYTF. For the CDR3, the DNA is TGTGCCAGCAGCCCCGGACAGGGACAAGGCTACACCTTC.

This chain connects TRBV10-3 to TRBJ2-4; 8 bases match TRBD2. The CDR3 is made up of 19 amino acids. CDR1 ENHRY and CDR2 SYGVKD come from the germline V gene. Trimming took 4 bases from V and 2 from J; bases not matched to a gene: 16. The CDR3 DNA reads TGTGCCATCAGTGGAGGACAGACTAGCGACCTTGATACCAAAAACATTCAGTACTTC. Amino acids: CAISGGQTSDLDTKNIQYF.

This clone was counted once. This sequence joins TRBV6-6 and TRBJ2-7, with D perhaps matching TRBD1 (5 bases). The CDR3 has 16 residues. The V end lost 2 bases, the J end lost 7 bases, and 21 bases lay between the germline ends. The germline gives CDR1 MNHNY, CDR2 SVGAGI (reference sequence). This chain's CDR3 is CASSYLSDILSLEQYF. CDR3 nucleotide sequence: TGTGCCAGCAGTTACCTTTCGGACATCCTTTCCTTAGAGCAGTACTTC.

The chain employs TRBV18 and TRBJ1-2; possibly TRBD1 for D (6 bases). There are 13 residues in the CDR3. CDR1 and CDR2 (germline): KGHSH, LQKENI. Trimming removed 4 bases from V and 8 bases from J, with 14 bases in between. The CDR3 nucleotides are TGTGCCAGCTCACTTCAGGGGACGGAAGGCTACACCTTC. It translates to CASSLQGTEGYTF.

The chain couples TRBV7-8 to TRBJ1-3, with D possibly being TRBD1 (5 bases). The CDR3 length is 16 residues. Germline loops: CDR1 SGHVS, CDR2 FQNEAQ. Trimming shortened V by 5 bases and J by 3 bases, and 17 bases separated the two germline ends. The CDR3 protein is CASSHKTGTGGNTIYF. For the CDR3, the DNA is TGTGCCAGCAGCCATAAAACGGGGACTGGTGGAAACACCATATATTTT.

In DNA, the CDR3 is TGTGCCAGCAGCCCGATAGCGGGAGGGCCTGGGACCCAGTACTTC. Protein sequence: CASSPIAGGPGTQYF. V gene TRBV9 combines with J gene TRBJ2-5; 11 bases map to TRBD2. The V gene's germline CDR1 is SGDLS and CDR2 YYNGEE. CDR3 length equals 15 residues. The V gene end was trimmed by 4 bases and the J gene end by 7 bases; junction bases not matched to a gene: 9. The full variable domain, with the rest looked up from reference TRBV9 and TRBJ2-5, is DSGVTQTPKHLITATGQRVTLRCSPRSGDLSVYWYQQSLDQGLQFLIQYYNGEERAKGNILERFSAQQFPDLHSELNLSSLELGDSALYFCASSPIAGGPGTQYFGPGTRLLVL.

V and J are TRBV30 and TRBJ2-1, with TRBD2 matching over 7 bases. V was clipped by 3 bases and J by 9 bases; unmatched bases: 5. CDR1 is GTSNPN, CDR2 SVGIG, per germline (reference sequence). This CDR3 has 12 residues. The CDR3 region has the DNA TGTGCCTGGAGCCAGCGGGACGGTGAGCAGTTCTTC. Translating gives CAWSQRDGEQFF.

This chain connects TRBV21-1 to TRBJ1-5. TRBV21-1 corresponds to a pseudogene. The CDR3 runs 15 residues. The CDR3 spells CASSKRAALRPPQHF. For the CDR3, the DNA is TGTGCCAGCAGCAAGAGGGCAGCTCTCCGCCCACCCCAGCATTTT.

The chain couples TRBV2 to TRBJ2-2, with 7 nucleotides matching TRBD1. Germline CDR1 reads SNHLY; CDR2 reads FYNNEI. The CDR3 is 17 residues long. J gave up 0 bases and V 6 bases, and 10 bases lay outside the gene matches. As DNA, the CDR3 is TGTGCCAGCAGGGTGCCCCGGGGACAGTCGAACACCGGGGAGCTGTTTTTT. This sequence encodes CASRVPRGQSNTGELFF.